Listed below are T cell receptor beta chains from one sample, sequenced in a study of early stage breast cancer tumors. The data were produced by immunoSEQ multiplex PCR, yet TCRdb's version contains in-frame clones alone and is incomplete. The sample has 45,000 to 60,000 clones; 85% to 95% are singletons. Material for sequencing was blood. All receptors derive from a person aged 70 to 85 with breast cancer. Each CDR3 is given with its conserved first and last residue.

v_gene: TRBV11-2
CDR3aa: CASSLAASGSEETQYF

v_gene: TRBV5-1
CDR3aa: CASSPRGVLSGGEQYF

v_gene: TRBV28
CDR3aa: CASSPLLEVRLAGDEQYF

v_gene: TRBV7-8
CDR3aa: CASSSAPGQGYQPQHF

v_gene: TRBV14
CDR3aa: CASSPFQQDTQYF

v_gene: TRBV19
CDR3aa: CASSTRQGGTPQHF

v_gene: TRBV27
CDR3aa: CASRPPGRGYTF

v_gene: TRBV5-1
CDR3aa: CASSLVASGAYEQYF

v_gene: TRBV14
CDR3aa: CASSQASGVGALNEQFF

v_gene: TRBV2
CDR3aa: CASSGAAGVSNQPQHF

v_gene: TRBV7-7
CDR3aa: CASSLGGVRTGHTGELFF

v_gene: TRBV7-2
CDR3aa: CASSLGGNNSPLHF

v_gene: TRBV2
CDR3aa: CASSAEGRGGYTF

v_gene: TRBV6-6
CDR3aa: CASSSPGEKETQYF

v_gene: TRBV7-2
CDR3aa: CASSLGGGVNYEQYF

v_gene: TRBV11-2
CDR3aa: CASSLDYSGGYTF

v_gene: TRBV5-1
CDR3aa: CASSLSDRHPTGEEQFF

v_gene: TRBV29-1
CDR3aa: CSVRGQGDQPQHF

v_gene: TRBV6-1
CDR3aa: CASTRGTGINQPQHF

v_gene: TRBV7-8
CDR3aa: CASSLDLGGVGGYTF

v_gene: TRBV7-3
CDR3aa: CASSLGRNREIHEQYF

v_gene: TRBV19
CDR3aa: CASSPRDGSDTF

v_gene: TRBV7-6
CDR3aa: CASSSSHRGYYGYTF

v_gene: TRBV4-3
CDR3aa: CASSQDFEGAAEAFF

v_gene: TRBV6-6
CDR3aa: CASSYGSSPYEQYF

v_gene: TRBV7-2
CDR3aa: CASSLFGGATDTQYF

v_gene: TRBV7-2
CDR3aa: CASSFGQGQIYEQYF

v_gene: TRBV19
CDR3aa: CASKRGSGETQYF

v_gene: TRBV28
CDR3aa: CASQTPGIEKLFF

v_gene: TRBV18
CDR3aa: CASSRGGSNEKLFF

v_gene: TRBV5-1
CDR3aa: CASNRETDTQYF

v_gene: TRBV28
CDR3aa: CASSVSGTSADTQYF

v_gene: TRBV7-2
CDR3aa: CASSGGTGTNYGYTF

v_gene: TRBV7-2
CDR3aa: CASSPLIGSNQPQHF

v_gene: TRBV6-1
CDR3aa: CASIEGGLNTEAFF

v_gene: TRBV30
CDR3aa: CAWSVQGYTIYF

v_gene: TRBV29-1
CDR3aa: CSVQFSGANVLTF

v_gene: TRBV7-9
CDR3aa: CASSLGSGTVNNEQFF

v_gene: TRBV5-8
CDR3aa: CAIGGTGAKQYF

v_gene: TRBV27
CDR3aa: CASRPQGSGAKNIQYF

v_gene: TRBV2
CDR3aa: CASNVLSTDTQYF

v_gene: TRBV7-8
CDR3aa: CASSFRTSGSSDEQFF

v_gene: TRBV29-1
CDR3aa: CSVASTARETQYF

v_gene: TRBV10-3
CDR3aa: CASTLQGYGYTF

v_gene: TRBV6-5
CDR3aa: CASSYGGTNEKLFF

v_gene: TRBV5-4
CDR3aa: CASSSWHTDTQYF